The 6 T cell receptor beta chains below were found in one sample sequenced in a study of blood T cell repertoires in COVID-19. Clones were sequenced by immunoSEQ multiplex PCR, and TCRdb holds only the in-frame ones, with some missing. The sample contains roughly 260,000 clones, 86% of which appear only once. Material: peripheral blood. The receptors here all came from a man aged 40-49 years who had recovered from COVID-19.

The CDR3 sequence: CASRNRGVSNQPQHF. The DNA for the CDR3 is TGTGCCAGCAGGAACAGGGGGGTAAGCAATCAGCCCCAGCATTTT. The chain uses TRBV6-5 and TRBJ1-5; 8 nucleotides match TRBD1. The CDR3 covers 15 residues. The V segment lost 6 bases and the J segment 1 base; nucleotides outside the gene matches: 5. Germline V gene lookup returns CDR1 MNHEY and CDR2 SVGAGI.

This clone was picked up one time. This chain links TRBV28 with TRBJ1-2; D possibly corresponds to TRBD1 (6 bases). The CDR3 has 12 amino acids. Germline CDR1 reads MDHEN; CDR2 reads SYDVKM. V was cut by 7 bases and J by 2 bases, with 8 bases left in between. The DNA for the CDR3 is TGTGCCAGCAACAGGGACAACTATGGCTACACCTTC. Translation: CASNRDNYGYTF.

The V and J genes are TRBV5-1 and TRBJ2-5, with a tentative D call TRBD2 (6 bases). V lost 4 bases to trimming and J lost 2 bases, with 12 bases between them. CDR1 is SGHRS, CDR2 YFSETQ, per germline. The CDR3 sequence is 14 residues long. CDR3 DNA sequence: TGCGCCAGCAGCATGTTCGGGACTCAAGAGACCCAGTACTTC. Translated: CASSMFGTQETQYF. Complete variable domain (other parts from reference TRBV5-1 and TRBJ2-5): KAGVTQTPRYLIKTRGQQVTLSCSPISGHRSVSWYQQTPGQGLQFLFEYFSETQRNKGNFPGRFSGRQFSNSRSEMNVSTLELGDSALYLCASSMFGTQETQYFGPGTRLLVL.

The table lists this clone with a count of one. The chain carries TRBV5-4 and TRBJ1-2; possible D gene TRBD1, 6 bases. Germline V lookup: CDR1 SGHNT, CDR2 YYREEE (reference sequence). Trimming took 4 bases from V and 0 from J, leaving 13 bases between them. There are 15 residues in the CDR3. The CDR3 here is CASSRTGPANYGYTF. DNA for the CDR3: TGTGCCAGCAGCCGAACAGGGCCTGCTAACTATGGCTACACCTTC.

The chain employs TRBV19 and TRBJ2-1; a weak D match, TRBD2 (6 bases). The V end was cut by 5 bases, the J end by 0 bases, with 17 bases between. The CDR3 extends over 17 amino acids. Germline loops: CDR1 LNHDA, CDR2 SQIVND (reference sequence). CDR3 region: CASSPSSYGSSYNEQFF. CDR3 nucleotides: TGTGCCAGTAGTCCCTCGAGTTACGGGAGCTCCTACAATGAGCAGTTCTTC.

The chain links TRBV2 to TRBJ2-7; D not certain. Germline CDR1 and CDR2: SNHLY and FYNNEI. The CDR3 consists of 16 residues. V was trimmed by 3 bases and J by 0 bases, leaving 15 bases between them. CDR3 residues: CASSDILAGSSYEQYF. The CDR3 DNA follows: TGTGCCAGCAGTGATATTTTAGCTGGAAGCTCCTACGAGCAGTACTTC.